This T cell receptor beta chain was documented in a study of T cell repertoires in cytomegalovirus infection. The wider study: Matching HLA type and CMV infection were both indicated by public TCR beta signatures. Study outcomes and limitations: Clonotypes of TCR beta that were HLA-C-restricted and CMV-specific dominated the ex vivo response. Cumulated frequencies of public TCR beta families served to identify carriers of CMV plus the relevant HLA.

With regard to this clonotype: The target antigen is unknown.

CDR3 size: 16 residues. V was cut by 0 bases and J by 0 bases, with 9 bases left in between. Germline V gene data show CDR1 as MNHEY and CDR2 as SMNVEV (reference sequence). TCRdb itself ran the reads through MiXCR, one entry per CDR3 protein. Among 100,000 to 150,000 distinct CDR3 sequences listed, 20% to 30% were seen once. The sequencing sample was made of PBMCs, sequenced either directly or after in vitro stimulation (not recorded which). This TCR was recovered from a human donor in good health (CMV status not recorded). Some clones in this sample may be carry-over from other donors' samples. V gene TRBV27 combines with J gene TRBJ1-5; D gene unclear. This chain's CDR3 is CASSLSIQYSNQPQHF. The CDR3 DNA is TGTGCCAGCAGTTTATCGATACAGTATAGCAATCAGCCCCAGCATTTT.